This passage covers 24 T cell receptor beta chains from one sample sequenced in a study of tumor-infiltrating lymphocytes in primary liver carcinoma. Unsorted bulk tissue of about 20-32 mg yielded co-extracted RNA and DNA. From roughly 500 ng total RNA, TCR beta cDNA was generated with a primer in the constant region. Construction of TCR beta libraries relied on three successive nested multiplex PCR rounds employing slightly modified ARM-PCR. Running around 10 cycles apiece, the first two PCR rounds relied on TRBV1-TRBV30 forward primers together with a C-beta reverse primer. From the multiplex PCR reads, TCRdb called clonotypes with MiXCR, one entry per CDR3 protein. This sample carries tens of thousands of distinct CDR3 sequences, 65% to 80% of them seen once, and the ten largest clones take less than 30%. The sample consisted of liver tumor tissue from sampling region 5. The subset: tumor region T5, tumor centre. These receptor sequences come from a man aged 35 to 55 with primary liver carcinoma and hepatitis B virus infection.

Turning to this clonotype: No conserved phenylalanine or tryptophan is present at the end of the CDR3, so a read error is the likely explanation. The rearrangement joins TRBV13 to TRBJ2-7; D call uncertain. Trimming stripped 1 base from V and 4 bases from J, with 14 bases between. The germline gives CDR1 PRHDT, CDR2 FYEKMQ (reference sequence). CDR3 length: 15 amino acids. CDR3 bases: TGTGCCAGCAGCTTAGTCAGCGACGAGGTTTACGAGCAGTACCTC. It codes for CASSLVSDEVYEQYL.

In the case of this clonotype: A much larger clone lies one base from this, so it may be a read error. The rearrangement joins TRBV11-2 to TRBJ1-4; D is ambiguous. Germline-derived CDR1 and CDR2 are SGHAT and FQNNGV. The CDR3 runs 16 residues. In DNA form, the CDR3 reads TGTGCCAGCAGCAAGACTCCAGGAGGAACAAATGAAGAACTGTTTTTT. It codes for CASSKTPGGTNEELFF.

Points on this clonotype: One end of the junction does not line up with germline, which may come from a read error. V gene TRBV11-2 combines with J gene TRBJ2-1; the D is unclear. Germline values: CDR1 SGHAT, CDR2 FQNNGV. The CDR3 covers 15 residues. CDR3: CTSSLGRSSYNEQFF. The CDR3 DNA is TGTACCAGCAGCTTAGGCAGGAGCTCCTATAATGAGCAGTTCTTC.

About this clonotype: One junction end does not reproduce the germline sequence, and a read error may be involved. The gene calls are TRBV11-1 and TRBJ1-1; D gene ambiguous. The CDR3 sequence is 13 residues long. Germline CDR1 is SGHAT and CDR2 is FQDESV (reference sequence). The DNA for the CDR3 is TGTGACAGCAGCTCGTCATTGAACACTGAAGCTTTCTTT. Protein product: CDSSSSLNTEAFF. Looking up the rest from reference TRBV11-1 and TRBJ1-1 gives the full variable domain: EAEVAQSPRYKITEKSQAVAFWCDPISGHATLYWYRQILGQGPELLVQFQDESVVDDSQLPKDRFSAERLKGVDSTLKIQPAELGDSAMYLCDSSSSLNTEAFFGQGTRLTVV.

Of note for this clonotype: This could be a read error, since a much larger clone is one nucleotide away. This chain uses TRBV12-3 or TRBV12-4 with TRBJ2-1; 9 nucleotides match TRBD1. This CDR3 spans 15 amino acids. V gave up 2 bases and J gave up 8 bases; unmatched junction bases: 7. In DNA, the CDR3 is TGTGCCAGCAGTTTACGACAGGGGGGGGGGGATGAGCAGTTCTTC. This gives the protein CASSLRQGGGDEQFF.

Worth noting for this clonotype: At one boundary the junction diverges from the germline segment, which might be a read error. The genes are TRBV5-1 and TRBJ2-2, with D possibly TRBD1 on 6 matching bases. Germline V gives CDR1 SGHRS, CDR2 YFSETQ. This CDR3 contains 17 residues. Here the CDR3 DNA reads TGCGCCAGCAGCTGGGAACCTGCAGGGGCGAACACCGGGGACCTGTTTTTT. It codes for CASSWEPAGANTGDLFF.

Worth noting for this clonotype: One junction end disagrees with the germline gene, perhaps due to a read error. This sequence joins TRBV6-1 and TRBJ2-7; TRBD2 matches at 9 bases. Germline CDR1 is MNHNS and CDR2 is SASEGT. The CDR3 is 13 amino acids. The CDR3 sequence: CASRDASGDEQYF. In DNA form, the CDR3 reads TGCGCCAGCAGGGACGCTAGCGGGGACGAGCAGTACTTC.

With respect to this clonotype: A much larger clone differs from this one at a single base, so this may be a read error. This rearrangement joins TRBV5-4 to TRBJ2-1, with D hard to call. Germline-derived CDR1 and CDR2 are SGHNT and YYREEE (reference sequence). The CDR3 contains 11 residues. V dropped 7 bases and J dropped 6 bases, with 8 bases sitting between them. The CDR3 sequence is CASGSVNEQFF. The CDR3 coding sequence is TGTGCCAGCGGCTCGGTCAATGAGCAGTTCTTC.

This clonotype was picked up many times. The chain has TRBV10-1 and TRBJ2-7, with 14 bases matching TRBD2. The CDR3 extends over 16 amino acids. The V gene end was trimmed by 1 base and the J gene end by 7 bases; junction bases not matched to a gene: 6. CDR1 and CDR2 (germline): WNHNN, SYGVQD (reference sequence). CDR3 sequence: CASSELGLAGAVEQYF. DNA for the CDR3: TGCGCCAGCAGTGAGTTGGGACTAGCGGGAGCGGTGGAGCAGTACTTC.

This clonotype is classed as medium-sized (0.01 to 0.1%). The V and J genes are TRBV29-1 and TRBJ1-1; D is ambiguous. CDR3 size: 10 residues. Trimming left V 5 bases short and J 4 bases short, with 5 bases between. Germline CDR1 SQVTM, CDR2 ANQGSEA. The CDR3 region is CSVLGTEAFF. In nucleotides, the CDR3 is TGCAGCGTTCTCGGCACTGAAGCTTTCTTT.

This clonotype was observed a handful of times. A much bigger clone sits one base away, suggesting this may be a read error. The chain uses TRBV5-1 and TRBJ2-2; 10 bases line up with TRBD2. CDR3 length equals 16 residues. Trimming at V came to 6 bases and at J to 1 base, leaving 6 bases not matched to a gene. In germline, CDR1 is SGHRS, CDR2 YFSETQ. CDR3 DNA sequence: TGCGCCAGCAACTTTAGACTAGCGGGGAACACCGGGGAGCTGTTTTTT. It specifies CASNFRLAGNTGELFF. Full variable domain (missing parts from reference TRBV5-1 and TRBJ2-2): KAGVTQTPRYLIKTRGQQVTLSCSPISGHRSVSWYQQTPGQGLQFLFEYFSETQRNKGNFPGRFSGRQFSNSRSEMNVSTLELGDSALYLCASNFRLAGNTGELFFGEGSRLTVL.

Comment on this clonotype: At one of its ends the junction is not consistent with the germline gene, which may arise from a read error. The chain couples TRBV11-2 to TRBJ2-5; D assignment may be TRBD1 or TRBD2 (5 bases each). Germline V gives CDR1 SGHAT, CDR2 FQNNGV. CDR3 length: 17 residues. The CDR3 DNA follows: TGTGCCAGCAGCTTAGTCAGTGAGGGCAGTCGGCAAGGGACCCAGCACTTC. It is translated as CASSLVSEGSRQGTQHF.

With respect to this clonotype: Possible read error: a much larger clone is one base away. This CDR3 reads CVSSAPQRGQADTQYF. The CDR3, as DNA: TGTGTCAGCAGTGCTCCGCAGCGGGGCCAAGCAGATACGCAGTATTTT. The chain has TRBV28 and TRBJ2-3; 7 positions agree with TRBD2. The CDR3 totals 16 residues. CDR1 MDHEN and CDR2 SYDVKM come from the germline V gene.

This clonotype was seen once. At one end, the junction sequence differs from germline, possibly due to a read error. The rearrangement links TRBV4-1 to TRBJ2-2, with TRBD2 matching 7 bases. The germline V gene encodes CDR1 MGHRA and CDR2 YSYEKL. The CDR3 has 16 amino acids. The CDR3 sequence: CASSLFAGAGTGGLFF. CDR3 bases: TGCGCCAGCAGCCTCTTTGCGGGAGCAGGGACCGGGGGGCTGTTTTTT.

The rearrangement links TRBV2 to TRBJ2-1; D remains unclear. The V end was cut by 6 bases, the J end by 1 base, with 10 bases between. Germline CDR1 is SNHLY and CDR2 is FYNNEI. The CDR3 sequence is 14 residues long. The CDR3 nucleotides are TGTGCCAGCAGCAGGAAGGTGTCCTACAATGAGCAGTTCTTC. Its protein product is CASSRKVSYNEQFF.

This clonotype was detected only once. Germline is not matched at one junction end, which may reflect a read error. The V call is TRBV12-3 or TRBV12-4, the J call TRBJ1-4, with 8 bases aligning to TRBD1. The CDR3 runs 14 residues. The CDR3 loop is CGSTLQGAGGKLFF. The CDR3 DNA follows: TGTGGCAGCACTCTTCAGGGGGCGGGCGGAAAACTGTTTTTT.

About this clonotype: The germline gene is not matched at one end of the junction; a read error may be the cause. The rearrangement joins TRBV6-5 to TRBJ2-2, with D possibly being TRBD1 (5 bases). This CDR3 has 15 residues. Germline V gene sequence: CDR1 MNHEY, CDR2 SVGAGI. CDR3 protein: CASSYSNSGAVELFF. Here the CDR3 DNA reads TGCGCCAGCAGTTACTCGAATTCTGGGGCCGTGGAGCTGTTTTTT.

Comments on this clonotype: Possible read error: a much larger clone is one base away. The rearrangement joins TRBV7-9 to TRBJ2-3; D gene uncertain. CDR1 and CDR2 (germline): SEHNR, FQNEAQ (reference sequence). Trimming cost V 1 base and J 1 base, with 18 bases left between them. This CDR3 comprises 18 residues. The CDR3 region is CASSLERLFTARTDTQYF. CDR3 DNA sequence: TGTGCCAGCAGCTTAGAGCGTTTGTTCACAGCTCGCACAGATACGCAGTATTTT.

Concerning this clonotype: A much larger clone differs by one base, so this may be a read error. V usage is TRBV16 and J usage is TRBJ2-1; 10 bases align to TRBD2. The CDR3 covers 14 residues. In germline, CDR1 is KGHSY, CDR2 FQNENV. The chain's CDR3 is CASSQGLANNEQSF. The CDR3 DNA reads TGTGCCAGCAGCCAGGGACTAGCGAACAATGAGCAGTCCTTC. The whole variable domain, remainder taken from reference TRBV16 and TRBJ2-1, is GEEVAQTPKHLVRGEGQKAKLYCAPIKGHSYVFWYQQVLKNEFKFLISFQNENVFDETGMPKERFSAKCLPNSPCSLEIQATKLEDSAVYFCASSQGLANNEQSFGPGTRLTVL.

The V gene is TRBV11-2, the J gene TRBJ2-5; TRBD2 matches 8 bases. CDR1 is SGHAT, CDR2 FQNNGV, per germline. The CDR3 has 16 amino acids. In DNA form, the CDR3 reads TGTGTCAGTAGCTTAGCCCCGGCTAGCGGGCAAGAGACCCAGTACTTC. It yields the protein CVSSLAPASGQETQYF.

In the case of this clonotype: A read error is likely, as this CDR3 ends without the conserved phenylalanine or tryptophan. The chain recombines TRBV11-2 with TRBJ2-1; weak D call: TRBD2 (6 bases). V shed 11 bases and J shed 12 bases, with 32 bases lying between them. The CDR3 runs 16 residues. Germline V gene data show CDR1 as SGHAT and CDR2 as FQNNGV. The CDR3, as DNA: TGTGCCGACAGCCCTCGATTAGCGGAGGTCCCAATGGGGCAGTTCCTC. Translating it yields CADSPRLAEVPMGQFL.

As concerns this clonotype: Mismatch with germline at one junction end may stem from a read error. The chain is built from TRBV11-2 and TRBJ2-1; D remains ambiguous. This CDR3 is 14 amino acids long. Germline V gene sequence: CDR1 SGHAT, CDR2 FQNNGV. CDR3 region: CTSSLKGSWVEQFF. As DNA, the CDR3 is TGTACCAGCAGCTTAAAGGGCAGCTGGGTCGAGCAGTTCTTC.

A word on this clonotype: The CDR3 does not end in the conserved phenylalanine or tryptophan, so this is likely a read error. The chain recombines TRBV12-3 or TRBV12-4 with TRBJ2-7, with TRBD2 as a possible D gene (5 bases). The CDR3 consists of 12 residues. The V gene lost 7 bases and the J gene lost 2 bases, with 9 bases spanning the gap. The CDR3 nucleotides read TGTGCCAGCAATACCGGGGCCTACGAGCAGTACATC. Translated, it gives CASNTGAYEQYI.

By frequency in the sample, this clonotype is medium-sized. The V gene is TRBV29-1, the J gene TRBJ2-3; D gene unclear. Looked up from germline, CDR1 is SQVTM and CDR2 is ANQGSEA. Trimming took 6 bases from V and 3 from J, leaving 10 bases between them. The CDR3 runs to 12 residues. The chain's CDR3 is CSVTIGTDTQYF. CDR3 nucleotide sequence: TGCAGCGTCACTATAGGTACAGATACGCAGTATTTT.